This T cell receptor beta chain was captured in a study of identical twins. Study-wide results and limits: Monozygotic twins shared more out-of-frame TCR alpha than recombination models predicted. Alpha sequences out of frame and shared by twins had excess low generation probability.

This clonotype showed up just a few times. As yet, its antigen is unknown. This CDR3 contains 17 residues. Germline CDR1 reads MDHEN; CDR2 reads SYDVKM. Each cDNA held unique molecular identifiers, and template switching gave it a universal primer site. TCRdb re-called the 5' RACE reads through MiXCR, storing one row per CDR3 protein. The sample records approximately 1.8 million distinct CDR3 sequences, about 31% being singletons. Sequenced input: cord blood. This chain links TRBV28 with TRBJ2-1; TRBD2 aligns across 12 bases. The end of the DNA is better explained by TRBJ2-7, so the J call may be wrong. This TCR was recovered from a newborn girl in good health. CDR3 bases: TGTGCCAGCAGTTTATTTATCCCTAGCGGGAGGGTCAATGAGCAGTACTTC. This sequence encodes CASSLFIPSGRVNEQYF.